Presented here are 18 T cell receptor beta chains from one specimen sequenced in a study of PD-L1 blockade in urothelial cancer. Generated by immunoSEQ multiplex PCR, the TCRdb table keeps only in-frame clones and is missing some. The sample lists tens of thousands of clones, 80% to 90% occurring once. Time point denoted: pretreatment peripheral blood. The specimen comprised PBMCs, sampled around atezolizumab (anti-PD-L1) treatment. All receptors derive from a man aged 60-69 years with urothelial cancer.

This rearrangement joins TRBV30 to TRBJ1-5; D perhaps matches TRBD1 (5 bases). CDR3 length equals 13 residues. Germline CDR1 and CDR2: GTSNPN and SVGIG (reference sequence). With 2 bases removed from V and 3 bases from J, the gap between germline ends came to 8 bases. CDR3 nucleotides: TGTGCCTGGAGTTGGACACCCAATCAGCCCCAGCATTTT. Encoded protein: CAWSWTPNQPQHF.

This sequence joins TRBV7-2 and TRBJ2-2, with D perhaps matching TRBD2 (6 bases). Deletions cut 1 base from V and 7 bases from J, with 13 bases between. CDR1 and CDR2 (germline): SGHTA, FQGNSA. CDR3 length equals 15 residues. In DNA form, the CDR3 reads TGTGCCAGCAGCTTAGATGGTGGGGGGATCGGGGAGCTGTTTTTT. This encodes CASSLDGGGIGELFF. Looking up the rest from reference TRBV7-2 and TRBJ2-2 gives the full variable domain: GAGVSQSPSNKVTEKGKDVELRCDPISGHTALYWYRQSLGQGLEFLIYFQGNSAPDKSGLPSDRFSAERTGGSVSTLTIQRTQQEDSAVYLCASSLDGGGIGELFFGEGSRLTVL.

This sequence joins TRBV19 and TRBJ1-5; no reliable D call. CDR1 and CDR2 from the germline V gene are LNHDA and SQIVND (reference sequence). This CDR3 spans 15 amino acids. Trimming cost V 1 base and J 0 bases, with 7 bases left between them. DNA of the CDR3: TGTGCCAGTAGTATAGCCCAGTATAGCAATCAGCCCCAGCATTTT. Translated: CASSIAQYSNQPQHF.

The V and J genes are TRBV2 and TRBJ2-7, with TRBD2 as a possible D gene (5 bases). Trimming cost V 5 bases and J 6 bases, with 20 bases left between them. Germline V gives CDR1 SNHLY, CDR2 FYNNEI. The CDR3 consists of 15 residues. DNA of the CDR3: TGTGCCAGCAGTCCAACGGACTCACCCGGTGGCGAGCAGTACTTC. Translation: CASSPTDSPGGEQYF.

The CDR3 here is CASSYTGGDYGYTF. CDR3 sequence (DNA): TGCGCCAGCAGCTATACAGGGGGGGACTATGGCTACACCTTC. The rearrangement links TRBV5-1 to TRBJ1-2; 8 bases fit TRBD1. V dropped 3 bases and J dropped 3; count of bases not matched to a gene: 4. This CDR3 is 14 amino acids long. Germline CDR1 SGHRS, CDR2 YFSETQ.

The chain carries TRBV6-5 and TRBJ2-5; TRBD1 might be the D (5 bases). Deletions cut 2 bases from V and 3 bases from J, with 16 bases between. Germline V gene lookup returns CDR1 MNHEY and CDR2 SVGAGI. CDR3 length: 16 amino acids. The CDR3 DNA reads TGTGCCAGCAGTTACGGGGCGGACACCACAAAAGAGACCCAGTACTTC. Its protein is CASSYGADTTKETQYF.

This clone has a handful of counts. The chain links TRBV5-4 to TRBJ2-1, with 7 bases matching TRBD2. J was trimmed by 9 bases and V by 5 bases; bases with no gene match: 5. Germline V CDR1 and CDR2: SGHNT, YYREEE (reference sequence). This CDR3 is 12 amino acids long. This CDR3 is CASRAGLGEQFF. The CDR3 DNA reads TGTGCCAGCAGAGCGGGGTTAGGTGAGCAGTTCTTC.

The chain recombines TRBV5-1 with TRBJ1-1; D is possibly TRBD1 (5 bases). Germline CDR1 and CDR2: SGHRS and YFSETQ. The CDR3 loop spans 18 amino acids. The V gene lost 4 bases and the J gene lost 1 base, with 23 bases spanning the gap. CDR3 coding DNA: TGCGCCAGCAGCCCGGCTTTACGGGGGGGTCTGTCGAACACTGAAGCTTTCTTT. Protein sequence: CASSPALRGGLSNTEAFF.

This chain links TRBV19 with TRBJ2-6; D may be TRBD2 (6 bases). V was trimmed by 3 bases and J by 7 bases, leaving 10 bases between them. Germline CDR1 and CDR2: LNHDA and SQIVND (reference sequence). The CDR3 covers 14 residues. As DNA, the CDR3 is TGTGCCAGTAGTATCGGGAGTAGAGCCAACGTCCTGACTTTC. Its translation is CASSIGSRANVLTF.

The chain links TRBV19 to TRBJ2-7, with 9 bases aligning to TRBD1. Trimming took 6 bases from V and 3 from J; bases not matched to a gene: 9. The germline gives CDR1 LNHDA, CDR2 SQIVND (reference sequence). CDR3 length equals 15 residues. The CDR3 DNA reads as TGTGCCAGTAGACGCAGGGACAGGGCCGACTACGAGCAGTACTTC. Translation gives CASRRRDRADYEQYF.

A single count supports this clone. The chain links TRBV27 to TRBJ2-2; 11 bases fit TRBD2. This CDR3 contains 14 residues. V lost 6 bases, J lost 6 bases, and 3 bases stayed unmatched. Germline CDR1 and CDR2: MNHEY and SMNVEV (reference sequence). This CDR3 reads CASSLAGGSGELFF. The DNA of the CDR3 is TGTGCCAGCAGCCTAGCGGGGGGTTCCGGGGAGCTGTTTTTT.

The chain carries TRBV7-6 and TRBJ2-5; TRBD2 might be the D (7 bases). Germline V gives CDR1 SGHVS, CDR2 FNYEAQ. Trimming took 2 bases from V and 5 from J, leaving 12 bases between them. The CDR3 covers 14 residues. For the CDR3, the DNA is TGTGCCAGCAGCTTATCCGGGGGGCGGGAGACCCAGTACTTC. Translating it yields CASSLSGGRETQYF.

V gene TRBV5-6 combines with J gene TRBJ1-5; D gene unclear. This CDR3 comprises 14 residues. Germline loops: CDR1 SGHDT, CDR2 YYEEEE. Trimming removed 4 bases from V and 7 bases from J, with 15 bases in between. The CDR3 loop is CASSPSGSAQPQHF. The CDR3 DNA reads TGTGCCAGCAGCCCCTCGGGTTCAGCCCAGCCCCAGCATTTT.

The V and J genes are TRBV9 and TRBJ1-3; TRBD1 is a possible D gene (6 bases). The V gene lost 4 bases and the J gene lost 0 bases, with 14 bases spanning the gap. The germline V gene encodes CDR1 SGDLS and CDR2 YYNGEE. CDR3 length: 16 amino acids. The CDR3 DNA follows: TGTGCCAGCAGCCTCCAGGCAGGGGTCTCTGGAAACACCATATATTTT. Protein sequence: CASSLQAGVSGNTIYF. The variable domain in full, completed from reference TRBV9 and TRBJ1-3, reads DSGVTQTPKHLITATGQRVTLRCSPRSGDLSVYWYQQSLDQGLQFLIQYYNGEERAKGNILERFSAQQFPDLHSELNLSSLELGDSALYFCASSLQAGVSGNTIYFGEGSWLTVV.

The chain carries TRBV30 and TRBJ2-4; 9 nucleotides align to TRBD1. CDR3 length: 14 residues. With V trimmed by 0 bases and J by 10 bases, 7 bases remained unmatched. Germline assignment: CDR1 GTSNPN and CDR2 SVGIG (reference sequence). The CDR3 DNA follows: TGTGCCTGGAGTGTTATCGGGACAGGGCGAATTCAGTACTTC. This gives the protein CAWSVIGTGRIQYF.

V is TRBV30 and J is TRBJ1-1; 7 nucleotides line up with TRBD1. Germline V gene data show CDR1 as GTSNPN and CDR2 as SVGIG (reference sequence). CDR3 length: 14 residues. V was pared by 2 bases and J by 4 bases, with 7 bases of the junction left unmatched. CDR3 nucleotide sequence: TGTGCCTGGAGTTTCGGGTCAGGGGGCACTGAAGCTTTCTTT. It translates to CAWSFGSGGTEAFF.

The gene calls are TRBV10-3 and TRBJ2-1, with TRBD1 matching over 7 bases. With V trimmed by 9 bases and J by 7 bases, 9 bases remained unmatched. Per the germline V gene, CDR1 is ENHRY and CDR2 is SYGVKD. This CDR3 comprises 13 residues. The CDR3 loop is CAIADRSGNEQFF. CDR3 sequence (DNA): TGTGCCATTGCGGACAGGAGTGGGAATGAGCAGTTCTTC.

The CDR3 loop is CAISEGSTVSGTGELFF. The CDR3 DNA sequence: TGTGCCATCAGTGAGGGAAGTACAGTAAGCGGAACCGGGGAGCTGTTTTTT. The genes are TRBV10-3 and TRBJ2-2; D perhaps matches TRBD2 (5 bases). Germline V CDR1 and CDR2: ENHRY, SYGVKD. V was shortened by 2 bases and J by 5 bases, with 18 bases between the two germline ends. The CDR3 runs 17 residues.